This T cell receptor (beta chain) is from a study of T cells in Graves' hyperthyroidism and ophthalmopathy. This clonotype was seen many times. Its antigen is unknown. Study conclusions and caveats: Blood samples included most of the expanded thyroid clonotypes exceeding 0.001.

TCR beta CDR3 regions were amplified from RNA. HTBI primers were employed in a first-round RT-PCR of the TCR CDR3. Each CDR3 protein gets one entry after TCRdb re-called the multiplex PCR reads with MiXCR. This sample has roughly 93,000 distinct CDR3 sequences; around 42% occur once, and the top ten carry roughly a tenth. CDR1 and CDR2 (germline): MGHRA, YSYEKL. This CDR3 spans 16 amino acids. V was cut by 4 bases and J by 4 bases, with 17 bases left in between. V gene TRBV4-1 combines with J gene TRBJ1-5, with D perhaps TRBD1 (5 bases). This TCR was sampled from a woman aged 30 to 39 with Graves' hyperthyroidism. Sequenced sample: peripheral blood or thyroid tissue (not recorded which). The CDR3 region is CASSRHPGTDNQPQHF. CDR3 nucleotides: TGCGCCAGCAGCCGCCATCCCGGGACGGATAATCAGCCCCAGCATTTT.